One sample yielded the 24 T cell receptor beta chains listed below, sequenced in a study of blood T cell repertoires in COVID-19. Data came from immunoSEQ multiplex PCR; TCRdb stores just in-frame clones and leaves some out. The data show under 110,000 clones, with 60% to 80% seen just once and 0.75% to 1% held by the top ten. Material: peripheral blood. The receptors were sampled from a human donor with acute or convalescent COVID-19. The donor label of this sample is uncertain.

The chain recombines TRBV2 with TRBJ1-2; the D is unclear. This CDR3 contains 14 residues. V lost 6 bases, J lost 3 bases, and 14 bases lay in between. The germline CDR1 and CDR2 sequences are SNHLY and FYNNEI. CDR3 nucleotide sequence: TGTGCCAGCAGGAACCAGGCTTCTGACTATGGCTACACCTTC. Protein product: CASRNQASDYGYTF. The full variable domain, in which reference TRBV2 and TRBJ1-2 provide the parts outside the CDR3, is EPEVTQTPSHQVTQMGQEVILRCVPISNHLYFYWYRQILGQKVEFLVSFYNNEISEKSEIFDDQFSVERPDGSNFTLKIRSTKLEDSAMYFCASRNQASDYGYTFGSGTRLTVV.

In this sample, this clone turned up a few times. The chain employs TRBV6-5 and TRBJ1-1; 7 bases are a match to TRBD1. V lost 6 bases and J lost 4; bases outside the gene matches: 5. The V gene's germline CDR1 is MNHEY and CDR2 SVGAGI. The CDR3 is 13 residues long. DNA for the CDR3: TGTGCCAGCAGCGCCCCAGGGGGCACTGAAGCTTTCTTT. Amino acids: CASSAPGGTEAFF.

The chain has TRBV10-3 and TRBJ2-1; D is possibly TRBD2 (6 bases). Trimming took off 3 bases at V and 0 bases at J, with 9 bases between the two ends. This CDR3 has 15 amino acids. Germline-derived CDR1 and CDR2 are ENHRY and SYGVKD. The CDR3 DNA is TGTGCCATCAGTGACTCGGGGGACTCCTACAATGAGCAGTTCTTC. The encoded protein is CAISDSGDSYNEQFF.

V usage is TRBV5-4 and J usage is TRBJ1-2; the match to TRBD1 covers 9 bases. V shed 4 bases, J shed 4 bases, and the junction held 8 bases outside the gene matches. The CDR3 is 15 residues long. Germline V CDR1 and CDR2: SGHNT, YYREEE (reference sequence). In nucleotides, the CDR3 is TGTGCCAGCAGCCGAACAGGGGGCGGGGGCTATGGCTACACCTTC. The encoded protein is CASSRTGGGGYGYTF.

The V call is TRBV5-6, the J call TRBJ2-1; 10 bases are shared with TRBD1. Germline assignment: CDR1 SGHDT and CDR2 YYEEEE. The CDR3 extends over 14 amino acids. J was trimmed by 6 bases and V by 5 bases; bases with no gene match: 5. CDR3 sequence reads: CASSSGDRGNEQFF. In nucleotides, the CDR3 is TGTGCCAGCAGTTCAGGGGACAGGGGCAATGAGCAGTTCTTC.

V gene TRBV7-8 combines with J gene TRBJ1-1; D is unresolved. The V gene's germline CDR1 is SGHVS and CDR2 FQNEAQ. The CDR3 contains 12 residues. Trimming pared 5 bases from V and 8 bases from J, leaving 12 bases between. For the CDR3, the DNA is TGTGCCAGCAGCCCCTGGGAGGGCGAAGCTTTCTTT. Amino acids: CASSPWEGEAFF.

The J gene is TRBJ1-4, the V gene TRBV18; no clear D. Trimming pared 5 bases from V and 7 bases from J, leaving 11 bases between. CDR1 is KGHSH, CDR2 LQKENI, per germline. CDR3 size: 13 residues. DNA of the CDR3: TGTGCCAGCTCAGTCGGTTTACGTGAAAAACTGTTTTTT. Amino acid sequence: CASSVGLREKLFF.

The V and J genes are TRBV29-1 and TRBJ2-5; 8 positions match TRBD1. Per the germline V gene, CDR1 is SQVTM and CDR2 is ANQGSEA. This CDR3 is built from 13 residues. V trimming: 5 bases; J trimming: 4 bases; junction bases outside the gene matches: 6. The CDR3 loop is CSVRLQGGETQYF. The CDR3 DNA follows: TGCAGCGTTCGCCTACAGGGGGGAGAGACCCAGTACTTC.

The chain is built from TRBV5-1 and TRBJ1-4; D is unresolved. V was shortened by 5 bases and J by 0 bases, with 8 bases between the two germline ends. The V gene's germline CDR1 is SGHRS and CDR2 YFSETQ. CDR3 length: 14 amino acids. The CDR3 nucleotides read TGCGCCAGCAGTTTACAGACAACTAATGAAAAACTGTTTTTT. It translates to CASSLQTTNEKLFF.

This clone occurred a few times. This chain links TRBV18 with TRBJ1-2, with D possibly TRBD1 on 6 matching bases. The CDR3 sequence is 13 residues long. V was pared by 5 bases and J by 3 bases, with 10 bases between. In germline, CDR1 is KGHSH, CDR2 LQKENI. For the CDR3, the DNA is TGTGCCAGCTCAGGACAGACAGACTATGGCTACACCTTC. It translates to CASSGQTDYGYTF.

The rearrangement links TRBV2 to TRBJ1-6; D not resolved. V was cut by 5 bases and J by 8 bases, with 4 bases left in between. CDR3 size: 11 residues. CDR1 is SNHLY and CDR2 is FYNNEI in the germline V gene. The CDR3 region has the DNA TGTGCCAGCAGTCCGGATTCACCCCTCCACTTT. This sequence encodes CASSPDSPLHF. Full variable domain (rest looked up from reference TRBV2 and TRBJ1-6): EPEVTQTPSHQVTQMGQEVILRCVPISNHLYFYWYRQILGQKVEFLVSFYNNEISEKSEIFDDQFSVERPDGSNFTLKIRSTKLEDSAMYFCASSPDSPLHFGNGTRLTVT.

This chain uses TRBV13 with TRBJ2-2; 10 bases are a match to TRBD1. Trimming took 3 bases from V and 7 from J; bases not matched to a gene: 5. Germline-derived CDR1 and CDR2 are PRHDT and FYEKMQ (reference sequence). This CDR3 is 15 amino acids long. CDR3 amino acids: CASSFPTGGYGELFF. The CDR3 DNA sequence: TGTGCCAGCAGCTTCCCGACAGGGGGCTACGGGGAGCTGTTTTTT.

Notes on this clone: This same CDR3 is encoded by further DNA sequences in the sample. The chain recombines TRBV19 with TRBJ2-2; D perhaps matches TRBD2 (6 bases). Per the germline V gene, CDR1 is LNHDA and CDR2 is SQIVND (reference sequence). The CDR3 contains 15 residues. V shed 4 bases and J shed 0 bases, with 9 bases lying between them. The CDR3 DNA sequence: TGTGCCAGTAGTAGCGGGGCCGCGAACACCGGGGAGCTGTTTTTT. Translation: CASSSGAANTGELFF.

V usage is TRBV28 and J usage is TRBJ2-7, with 7 bases identical to TRBD1. In germline, CDR1 is MDHEN, CDR2 SYDVKM. The CDR3 totals 12 residues. With 6 bases clipped from V and 6 bases from J, the junction kept 5 bases outside the gene matches. The CDR3 spells CASRQTGVEQYF. The CDR3 DNA reads as TGTGCCAGCAGACAAACAGGGGTCGAGCAGTACTTC.

This clone was detected only a few times. The rearrangement uses TRBV19 and TRBJ1-6; 8 positions match TRBD1. Trimming took 6 bases from V and 3 from J; bases not matched to a gene: 7. Germline CDR1 and CDR2: LNHDA and SQIVND (reference sequence). The CDR3 covers 16 residues. In DNA form, the CDR3 reads TGTGCCAGTAGGCAGGGGGCGACTTTCTATAATTCACCCCTCCACTTT. Its translation is CASRQGATFYNSPLHF.

This rearrangement joins TRBV27 to TRBJ1-5, with D possibly matching TRBD1 (5 bases). This CDR3 has 13 residues. The germline gives CDR1 MNHEY, CDR2 SMNVEV (reference sequence). V lost 6 bases to trimming and J lost 7 bases, with 13 bases between them. CDR3 sequence (DNA): TGTGCCAGCAGAGGGGCAGGGTTCCAGCCCCAGCATTTT. It encodes CASRGAGFQPQHF.

V is TRBV24-1 and J is TRBJ2-5; weak D call: TRBD1 (6 bases). The CDR3 sequence is 14 residues long. Germline-derived CDR1 and CDR2 are KGHDR and SFDVKD. V lost 2 bases to trimming and J lost 6 bases, with 12 bases between them. In DNA, the CDR3 is TGTGCCACCAGTGATTCCTCCACAGGGAAGACCCAGTACTTC. Residues: CATSDSSTGKTQYF.

The chain recombines TRBV18 with TRBJ2-5, with TRBD1 matching over 9 bases. V lost 1 base and J lost 5; bases outside the gene matches: 2. Germline V gene lookup returns CDR1 KGHSH and CDR2 LQKENI. The CDR3 contains 14 residues. The CDR3 is CASSPLDRGETQYF. The DNA for the CDR3 is TGTGCCAGCTCACCACTGGACAGGGGCGAGACCCAGTACTTC.

The genes are TRBV7-2 and TRBJ1-1; D not certain. Germline V gives CDR1 SGHTA, CDR2 FQGNSA. This CDR3 is built from 14 residues. Trimming took 1 base from V and 5 from J, leaving 11 bases between them. For the CDR3, the DNA is TGTGCCAGCAGCTTAGGCGGGGTTGGTACTGAAGCTTTCTTT. Residues: CASSLGGVGTEAFF.

The chain couples TRBV19 to TRBJ1-1; D remains ambiguous. Trimming pared 4 bases from V and 4 bases from J, leaving 16 bases between. Per the germline V gene, CDR1 is LNHDA and CDR2 is SQIVND (reference sequence). This CDR3 region has 15 residues. CDR3 nucleotide sequence: TGTGCCAGTAGTACTCGACCCGGGGTCGGCACTGAAGCTTTCTTT. The encoded protein is CASSTRPGVGTEAFF.

The chain uses TRBV3-1 (or the pseudogene TRBV3-2) and TRBJ2-4; D possibly corresponds to TRBD2 (6 bases). The germline CDR1 and CDR2 sequences are LGHDT and YNNKEL (reference sequence). Trimming pared 7 bases from V and 3 bases from J, leaving 10 bases between. The CDR3 sequence is 13 residues long. This CDR3 reads CASKDGGKNIQYF. The DNA for the CDR3 is TGTGCCAGCAAGGACGGGGGCAAAAACATTCAGTACTTC.

The chain carries TRBV18 and TRBJ2-7, with 8 nucleotides matching TRBD1. Germline V gene data show CDR1 as KGHSH and CDR2 as LQKENI. The V gene end was trimmed by 4 bases and the J gene end by 0 bases; junction bases not matched to a gene: 2. The CDR3 is 14 amino acids. CDR3 region: CASSRTGSSYEQYF. The CDR3 nucleotides are TGTGCCAGCTCACGGACAGGGAGCTCCTACGAGCAGTACTTC.

The chain carries TRBV5-5 and TRBJ2-2; D is unclear. The CDR3 loop spans 12 amino acids. V dropped 5 bases and J dropped 1 base, with 3 bases sitting between them. The germline V gene has CDR1 SGHKS and CDR2 YYEKEE (reference sequence). Here the CDR3 DNA reads TGTGCCAGCAGTCAGAACACCGGGGAGCTGTTTTTT. This codes for CASSQNTGELFF.

The chain recombines TRBV12-5 with TRBJ2-1; 8 positions agree with TRBD1. V was pared by 1 base and J by 2 bases, with 4 bases of the junction left unmatched. The CDR3 is made up of 16 amino acids. Germline CDR1 reads LGHNT; CDR2 reads FRNRAP. The CDR3 loop is CASGLETGATYNEQFF. Written as DNA, the CDR3 is TGTGCTAGTGGTTTGGAGACAGGGGCTACCTACAATGAGCAGTTCTTC.